This TCR beta chain came from a study of a mutant IDH1 vaccine in newly diagnosed glioma. Study-wide background: Investigators started vaccination 4-6 weeks after radiotherapy alone, or with temozolomide cycles. Earlier treatment was radiotherapy, temozolomide, or both, with most getting both.

In the case of this clone: Antigen: not known.

Germline V gene lookup returns CDR1 KGHSH and CDR2 LQKENI. The CDR3 is 13 amino acids. Trimming removed 0 bases at V and 7 bases at J, with 9 bases between. TCRdb's copy holds only in-frame clones and misses some; the assay was immunoSEQ multiplex PCR. The data show 25,000 to 30,000 clones, approximately 82% seen once. Time point in this sample: week 23, last vaccination. Alongside topical imiquimod, each dose of vaccine comprised 300 ug of mutant IDH1 20-mer peptide. The V and J genes are TRBV18 and TRBJ1-1; D remains unclear. This specimen consisted of PBMCs, obtained from a glioma patient whose treatment included an IDH1 peptide vaccine. This clonotype originated in a woman aged 25 to 39 with glioma. CDR3 sequence reads: CASSPPWRLEAFF. The CDR3 DNA follows: TGTGCCAGCTCACCACCGTGGAGGCTTGAAGCTTTCTTT.